In its sample, the clone carrying this T cell receptor (beta chain) was seen a few times. This CDR3 is built from 15 residues. Trimming left V 2 bases short and J 2 bases short, with 10 bases between. Per the germline V gene, CDR1 is SGHTA and CDR2 is FQGNSA. The time point here: peripheral blood 6 weeks after treatment start. Synthetic TCR analog templates were added to each PCR reaction. Clones were sequenced by immunoSEQ multiplex PCR, and TCRdb holds only the in-frame ones, with some missing. This table has 120,000 or so clones, around 88% appearing once. The data are from a study of PD-L1 blockade in urothelial cancer. Turning to the study itself: Patients began atezolizumab, 1,200 mg intravenously every 3 weeks, in the mid-2010s.

This chain uses TRBV7-2 with TRBJ1-5, with a weak D call TRBD1 (6 bases). This receptor was identified in a man aged 50-59 years with urothelial cancer. The sequencing used PBMCs, collected around atezolizumab (anti-PD-L1) treatment. CDR3 in DNA: TGTGCCAGCAGCTTATGGGGACAAGGCAATCAGCCCCAGCATTTT. This translates into CASSLWGQGNQPQHF.